These 16 T cell receptor beta chains originate from one sample sequenced in a study of blood T cell repertoires in COVID-19. Sequenced by immunoSEQ multiplex PCR; TCRdb stores in-frame clones only, minus some. The sample holds around 150,000 clones, just under 85% seen once. Sequenced sample: PBMCs or T cells enriched from blood (not recorded which). These receptors came from a woman aged 40 to 49 who had recovered from COVID-19.

V gene TRBV11-1 combines with J gene TRBJ1-5; D is possibly TRBD1 (5 bases). The CDR3 contains 16 residues. V was clipped by 2 bases and J by 0 bases, with 11 bases between them. In germline, CDR1 is SGHAT, CDR2 FQDESV (reference sequence). CDR3 amino acids: CASSLNQGGSNQPQHF. The CDR3 nucleotides are TGTGCCAGCAGCTTAAACCAGGGTGGTAGCAATCAGCCCCAGCATTTT. The full variable domain, its missing parts supplied by reference TRBV11-1 and TRBJ1-5, is EAEVAQSPRYKITEKSQAVAFWCDPISGHATLYWYRQILGQGPELLVQFQDESVVDDSQLPKDRFSAERLKGVDSTLKIQPAELGDSAMYLCASSLNQGGSNQPQHFGDGTRLSIL.

The chain uses TRBV29-1 and TRBJ1-6, with D possibly matching TRBD1 (5 bases). V was cut by 6 bases and J by 5 bases, with 11 bases left in between. Germline-derived CDR1 and CDR2 are SQVTM and ANQGSEA. This CDR3 region has 13 residues. As DNA, the CDR3 is TGCAGCGTGTGTTGGGGGGATAATTCACCCCTCCACTTT. Protein sequence: CSVCWGDNSPLHF.

The chain has TRBV5-8 and TRBJ1-5, with TRBD1 identical over 10 bases. CDR1 and CDR2 from the germline V gene are SGHTS and YDEGEE. The J segment lost 1 base and the V segment lost 4 bases, leaving 2 bases of the junction unmatched. The CDR3 has 15 residues. CDR3 DNA sequence: TGTGCCAGCAGCCTGGGACAGGGGAGCAATCAGCCCCAGCATTTT. This sequence encodes CASSLGQGSNQPQHF.

Comment on this clone: Other nucleotide sequences in the sample specify the same CDR3. V usage is TRBV11-2 and J usage is TRBJ1-3; D not resolved. Germline lookup yields CDR1 SGHAT and CDR2 FQNNGV. This CDR3 is built from 12 residues. V lost 1 base to trimming and J lost 7 bases, with 5 bases between them. The CDR3 nucleotides are TGTGCCAGCAGCTTAGTTGGCAACACCATATATTTT. Encoded protein: CASSLVGNTIYF.

V usage is TRBV3-1 (or the pseudogene TRBV3-2) and J usage is TRBJ2-5, with TRBD2 identical over 13 bases. The junction had 12 bases not matched to a gene; V was cut back by 6 bases and J by 2 bases. The CDR3 sequence is 18 residues long. The germline gives CDR1 LGHDT, CDR2 YNNKEL (reference sequence). Here the CDR3 DNA reads TGTGCCAGCAGGATGGGACTAGCGGGACCTGCATTTCAAGAGACCCAGTACTTC. Protein product: CASRMGLAGPAFQETQYF.

This clone appeared once. The J gene is TRBJ1-2, the V gene TRBV7-3; TRBD1 might be the D (5 bases). CDR1 and CDR2 from the germline V gene are SGHTA and FQGTGA. The CDR3 length is 12 residues. The V end was cut by 5 bases, the J end by 8 bases, with 12 bases between. CDR3: CASSQEGFGYTF. The CDR3 coding sequence is TGTGCCAGCAGCCAGGAGGGGTTCGGCTACACCTTC.

This rearrangement joins TRBV29-1 to TRBJ2-1; maybe TRBD1 (6 bases). CDR3 length equals 11 residues. The germline V gene has CDR1 SQVTM and CDR2 ANQGSEA. V was clipped by 7 bases and J by 10 bases, with 14 bases between them. The DNA of the CDR3 is TGCAGCGGCGAGGGGGATAAAGAGCAGTTCTTC. Translating it yields CSGEGDKEQFF.

The rearrangement uses TRBV7-9 and TRBJ2-1; the match to TRBD2 covers 13 bases. V dropped 5 bases and J dropped 2; count of bases not matched to a gene: 6. CDR1 is SEHNR, CDR2 FQNEAQ, per germline (reference sequence). The CDR3 is made up of 17 amino acids. This CDR3 is CASSPRLAGGAYNEQFF. CDR3 nucleotides: TGTGCCAGCAGCCCAAGACTAGCGGGAGGCGCCTACAATGAGCAGTTCTTC.

This chain connects TRBV27 to TRBJ2-3, with 7 bases identical to TRBD2. The ends lost 5 bases at V and 6 bases at J; junction bases unmatched: 17. Germline lookup yields CDR1 MNHEY and CDR2 SMNVEV (reference sequence). The CDR3 is made up of 17 amino acids. Written as DNA, the CDR3 is TGTGCCAGCAGTCCTCTACAGGTGGGAGGGCCTGACGATACGCAGTATTTT. Amino acids: CASSPLQVGGPDDTQYF.

The chain couples TRBV2 to TRBJ2-7; maybe TRBD1 (6 bases). Deletions cut 6 bases from V and 2 bases from J, with 14 bases between. In germline, CDR1 is SNHLY, CDR2 FYNNEI. The CDR3 is 14 residues long. The CDR3, as DNA: TGTGCCAGCAGAGGGATAGGGACACCCTACGAGCAGTACTTC. Its translation: CASRGIGTPYEQYF. Filled out from reference TRBV2 and TRBJ2-7, the complete variable domain reads EPEVTQTPSHQVTQMGQEVILRCVPISNHLYFYWYRQILGQKVEFLVSFYNNEISEKSEIFDDQFSVERPDGSNFTLKIRSTKLEDSAMYFCASRGIGTPYEQYFGPGTRLTVT.

This sequence joins TRBV4-2 and TRBJ1-1; 8 nucleotides line up with TRBD1. With 4 bases clipped from V and 4 bases from J, the junction kept 5 bases outside the gene matches. CDR1 and CDR2 from the germline V gene are LGHNA and YNFKEQ. The CDR3 is 14 amino acids. The CDR3 loop reads CASSPYGQGTEAFF. CDR3 bases: TGTGCCAGCAGCCCCTACGGACAGGGCACTGAAGCTTTCTTT.

The J gene is TRBJ2-7, the V gene TRBV5-1; 7 bases align to TRBD2. After removal of 0 bases from V and 2 bases from J, the junction contained 5 bases not matched to a gene. The CDR3 runs to 15 residues. Germline CDR1 is SGHRS and CDR2 is YFSETQ. This chain's CDR3 is CASSLGLAATYEQYF. CDR3 in DNA: TGCGCCAGCAGCTTGGGTCTAGCGGCGACCTACGAGCAGTACTTC.

A remark on this clone: The limits of the CDR3 on the DNA are not certain, so only TCRdb's listed CDR3 is given. The chain is built from TRBV27 and TRBJ2-1; the table names TRBD2, a call not compared with the DNA. The CDR3 region is 15 residues in length, termini included. From germline, CDR1 is MNHEY and CDR2 SMNVEV (reference sequence). CDR3 region: CASCSAGLLYNEQFF.

V is TRBV27 and J is TRBJ1-1, with TRBD1 as a possible D gene (5 bases). The CDR3 has 13 residues. Germline V gene lookup returns CDR1 MNHEY and CDR2 SMNVEV (reference sequence). V gave up 8 bases and J gave up 4 bases, with 14 bases separating them. This CDR3 reads CASYGQYGTEAFF. CDR3 coding DNA: TGTGCCAGCTACGGACAATACGGCACTGAAGCTTTCTTT.

The rearrangement links TRBV10-1 to TRBJ2-1, with 9 bases matching TRBD2. Per the germline V gene, CDR1 is WNHNN and CDR2 is SYGVQD (reference sequence). The CDR3 spans 15 residues. V lost 2 bases to trimming and J lost 6 bases; unmatched junction nucleotides: 5. The CDR3 region has the DNA TGCGCCAGCAGTGAGGGGCTAGCGGGGTTCAATGAGCAGTTCTTC. Protein product: CASSEGLAGFNEQFF.

This clone was detected once. V is TRBV19 and J is TRBJ1-2; no definite D call. Per the germline V gene, CDR1 is LNHDA and CDR2 is SQIVND (reference sequence). This CDR3 has 17 amino acids. V was clipped by 0 bases and J by 3 bases, with 17 bases between them. CDR3 residues: CASSIDLPSTSYYGYTF. The CDR3 DNA sequence: TGTGCCAGTAGTATAGATCTCCCCTCAACATCCTACTATGGCTACACCTTC. The full variable domain, completed using reference TRBV19 and TRBJ1-2, is DGGITQSPKYLFRKEGQNVTLSCEQNLNHDAMYWYRQDPGQGLRLIYYSQIVNDFQKGDIAEGYSVSREKKESFPLTVTSAQKNPTAFYLCASSIDLPSTSYYGYTFGSGTRLTVV.